Listed here are 8 T cell receptor beta chains from one sample, sequenced in a study of early T cells in non-severe SARS-CoV-2 infection. A single record per CDR3 protein comes from TCRdb applying MiXCR to the 5' RACE reads. The sample consists of some 28,000 distinct CDR3 sequences, around 4.4% of them appearing once. The sequenced sample was whole blood. The receptors stem from an adult who was a healthcare worker with PCR-confirmed SARS-CoV-2 infection or an uninfected control (not recorded which).

This clonotype was observed many times. V is TRBV6-5 and J is TRBJ2-7; D gene ambiguous. The CDR3 runs 14 residues. Per the germline V gene, CDR1 is MNHEY and CDR2 is SVGAGI. Trimming took 7 bases from V and 9 from J, leaving 22 bases between them. The CDR3 loop is CASTSSPYSTRQYF. In DNA, the CDR3 is TGTGCCAGCACCTCATCCCCGTACAGTACGAGGCAGTACTTC.

This chain connects TRBV11-2 to TRBJ2-1; D uncertain. Germline CDR1 reads SGHAT; CDR2 reads FQNNGV. Deletions cut 5 bases from V and 0 bases from J, with 14 bases between. The CDR3 has 16 residues. The CDR3 here is CASSHPGRLSYNEQFF. The CDR3 DNA reads TGTGCCAGCAGCCACCCGGGTCGCCTCTCCTACAATGAGCAGTTCTTC. The whole variable domain, remainder taken from reference TRBV11-2 and TRBJ2-1, is EAGVAQSPRYKIIEKRQSVAFWCNPISGHATLYWYQQILGQGPKLLIQFQNNGVVDDSQLPKDRFSAERLKGVDSTLKIQPAKLEDSAVYLCASSHPGRLSYNEQFFGPGTRLTVL.

This clonotype was found a few times. The chain has TRBV7-2 and TRBJ2-7; D ambiguous. The CDR3 extends over 13 amino acids. Germline V lookup: CDR1 SGHTA, CDR2 FQGNSA. Trimming took off 1 base at V and 5 bases at J, with 9 bases between the two ends. The chain's CDR3 is CASSLGQVNEQYF. The CDR3 DNA is TGTGCCAGCAGCTTAGGGCAGGTTAACGAGCAGTACTTC.

This clonotype is termed medium-sized. The chain joins TRBV6-5 to TRBJ2-1, with D tentatively TRBD1 (5 bases). The V and J ends lost 1 base and 3 bases respectively, with 10 bases between them. The CDR3 extends over 15 amino acids. The germline CDR1 and CDR2 sequences are MNHEY and SVGAGI. The CDR3 bases are TGTGCCAGCAGTTACTGGGGCCCTCTCTACAATGAGCAGTTCTTC. Protein product: CASSYWGPLYNEQFF.

This clonotype was seen ten or more times. The V gene is TRBV5-1, the J gene TRBJ1-3, with D uncertain. V dropped 0 bases and J dropped 7 bases, with 14 bases sitting between them. CDR1 is SGHRS and CDR2 is YFSETQ in the germline V gene. The CDR3 spans 15 residues. CDR3 protein: CASSLGDTGSNTIYF. CDR3 nucleotides: TGCGCCAGCAGCTTGGGTGACACCGGGAGTAACACCATATATTTT.

The gene calls are TRBV4-2 and TRBJ2-7; 11 nucleotides align to TRBD1. J gave up 7 bases and V 6 bases, and 14 bases lay outside the gene matches. Germline V CDR1 and CDR2: LGHNA, YNFKEQ. The length of the CDR3 is 16 residues. CDR3 region: CASSQYPGQGVEEQYF. CDR3 DNA: TGTGCCAGCAGTCAATACCCGGGACAGGGGGTGGAAGAGCAGTACTTC.

This clonotype was counted ten times or more. The chain combines TRBV30 with TRBJ1-1; D remains unclear. Germline CDR1 GTSNPN, CDR2 SVGIG (reference sequence). This CDR3 is built from 11 residues. V was cut by 2 bases and J by 8 bases, with 9 bases left in between. CDR3 region: CAWSFRTEAFF. CDR3 DNA: TGTGCCTGGAGTTTTCGGACCGAAGCTTTCTTT.

This clonotype was recorded at least ten times. This chain links TRBV12-3 or TRBV12-4 with TRBJ2-2, with 8 positions matching TRBD2. Germline trimming cut 5 bases from V and 4 bases from J; bases unmatched to any gene: 3. This CDR3 is 14 amino acids long. CDR3 in amino acids: CASSPGTSTGELFF. The CDR3 coding sequence is TGTGCCAGCAGTCCCGGGACTAGCACCGGGGAGCTGTTTTTT.